This TCR beta chain came from a study of lymphopenia after photon versus proton radiotherapy. Some clones are missing from TCRdb's copy, which holds only in-frame ones; the method was immunoSEQ multiplex PCR. This table has 150,000 or so clones, approximately 90% appearing once. Germline assignment: CDR1 LNHDA and CDR2 SQIVND (reference sequence). The CDR3 spans 15 residues. The V end was cut by 5 bases, the J end by 0 bases, with 14 bases between. This chain links TRBV19 with TRBJ2-7, with D tentatively TRBD1 (5 bases). This TCR came from a man aged 50 to 59 with gastric cancer. The material was peripheral blood, obtained from a patient treated with photon-based radiotherapy. The CDR3 sequence is CASSFGQGASYEQYF. In nucleotides, the CDR3 is TGTGCCAGTAGTTTCGGACAAGGAGCCTCCTACGAGCAGTACTTC.